These T cell receptor beta chains were read from a single sample in a study of radiotherapy plus CTLA-4 blockade in lung cancer. Assay used: immunoSEQ multiplex PCR; TCRdb lists only in-frame clones, some missing. The sample includes some 120,000 clones, about four fifths seen only once; the top ten take 2.5% to 3.5%. The sequencing used peripheral blood, collected from a patient treated with radiotherapy plus ipilimumab. These receptors originate from a human donor with non-small cell lung cancer that progressed on radiotherapy plus ipilimumab. Some clones in this sample may be carry-over from other donors' samples. Both conserved end residues are part of each CDR3. The D gene is left open where the match is weak. Some rows have no size entry. The others give once, few or many, or a class for an expanded clone.

.	TRBV7-2	TRBJ1-5	.	TGTGCCAGCAGCTTATCGGGGAATAGCAATCAGCCCCAGCATTTT	CASSLSGNSNQPQHF
.	TRBV4-3	TRBJ2-5	.	TGCGCCAGCAGCCAAGCGAATGGGGAGACCCAGTACTTC	CASSQANGETQYF
.	TRBV7-3	TRBJ2-3	.	TGTGCCAGCAGCGAGAACAGGGGCACAGATACGCAGTATTTT	CASSENRGTDTQYF
.	TRBV5-1	TRBJ2-7	.	TGCGCCAGCAGCTCCTACTACGAGCAGTACTTC	CASSSYYEQYF
once	TRBV5-1	TRBJ1-4	TRBD1	TGCGCCAGCAGCTTACAGGGGGAGAGTGAAAAACTGTTTTTT	CASSLQGESEKLFF
.	TRBV30	TRBJ2-7	.	TGTGCCTGGAGTGACCGACCGTACGAGCAGTACTTC	CAWSDRPYEQYF
.	TRBV2	TRBJ2-1	.	TGTGCCAGCGTGAGAACCAACTACAATGAGCAGTTCTTC	CASVRTNYNEQFF
.	TRBV15	TRBJ2-3	TRBD1	TGTGCCACCAGCAGGCTGGACAGGGGGCACACAGATACGCAGTATTTT	CATSRLDRGHTDTQYF
.	TRBV13	TRBJ2-7	TRBD1	TGTGCCAGCAGCTCAAGGACAGGGTCGGGGGAGCAGTACTTC	CASSSRTGSGEQYF
once	TRBV6-5	TRBJ2-7	.	TGTGCCAGCAGTTACTCGAATAAGGGCGAGCAGTACTTC	CASSYSNKGEQYF
few	TRBV28	TRBJ2-7	TRBD1	TGTGCCAGCATCGGCCGGGACAGAGGCTACGAGCAGTACTTC	CASIGRDRGYEQYF
few	TRBV6-1	TRBJ1-2	TRBD1	TGTGCCAGCAGTGTAGGTTCGACAGCCGCAGGGGGGGGCTACACCTTC	CASSVGSTAAGGGYTF
.	TRBV4-3	TRBJ2-7	.	TGCGCCAGCAGCCAAGACCCCGGCTTCTACTACGAGCAGTACTTC	CASSQDPGFYYEQYF
.	TRBV6-1	TRBJ2-5	TRBD2	TGTGCCAGCAGTGAAGGTCTAGCGGAGGAGACCCAGTACTTC	CASSEGLAEETQYF
once	TRBV2	TRBJ2-3	TRBD2	TGTGCGAGCAGAGGGGTCTTGAGCGGGGCAGATACGCAGTATTTT	CASRGVLSGADTQYF
.	TRBV5-1	TRBJ1-1	TRBD1	TGCGCCAGCAACCAGGGGGCAGGGAGCACTGAAGCTTTCTTT	CASNQGAGSTEAFF
.	TRBV4-3	TRBJ1-6	.	TGCGCCAGCAGCCAAGACGATGGACAGTGGGATTCACCCCTCCACTTT	CASSQDDGQWDSPLHF
.	TRBV11-2	TRBJ1-2	.	TGTGCCAGCAGCTGGGACGGACTACTATATGGCTACACCTTC	CASSWDGLLYGYTF
once	TRBV4-1	TRBJ2-5	TRBD2	TGCGCCAGCAGCCAAGGGGTAGCTAGGGGACTACAAGAGACCCAGTACTTC	CASSQGVARGLQETQYF
.	TRBV28	TRBJ2-5	.	TGTGCCAGCCAGATCCCAGGTTTAGGACTGCGAGAGACCCAGTACTTC	CASQIPGLGLRETQYF
.	TRBV18	TRBJ1-6	.	TGTGCCAGCTCACCATCAGGGGTCGGGGATTCACCCCTCCACTTT	CASSPSGVGDSPLHF
medium-sized	TRBV5-1	TRBJ1-1	.	TGCGCCAGCAGCAACAGAGTAATGGGGGGGACTGAAGCTTTCTTT	CASSNRVMGGTEAFF
.	TRBV28	TRBJ1-1	.	TGTGCCGTCGGCGGAAACACTGAAGCTTTCTTT	CAVGGNTEAFF
.	TRBV19	TRBJ2-4	TRBD2	TGTGCCAGTAGTACCCCTCTAGCGGGGAGTGCCAAAAACATTCAGTACTTC	CASSTPLAGSAKNIQYF
few	TRBV6-5	TRBJ2-1	.	TGTGCCAGCAAAGTAGGTAGCTCCTACAATGAGCAGTTCTTC	CASKVGSSYNEQFF
.	TRBV7-3	TRBJ2-4	.	TGTGCCAGCAGCAGAGCGGTAGGTTTCGACAAATACTTC	CASSRAVGFDKYF
.	TRBV6-1	TRBJ2-7	TRBD2	TGTGCCAGCAGTGAATGGGCGGGGGATTCCTACGAGCAGTACTTC	CASSEWAGDSYEQYF
.	TRBV13	TRBJ1-1	TRBD1	TGTGCCAGCAGCCAGGGACAGGGACGGGCCACTGAAGCTTTCTTT	CASSQGQGRATEAFF
.	TRBV6-1	TRBJ1-5	TRBD1	TGTGCCAGCAGCCCTCCCGGACAGGGCACCCAGCATTTT	CASSPPGQGTQHF
once	TRBV4-3	TRBJ2-6	.	TGCGCCAGCAGCCATCACCTACGTTCTGGGGCCAACGTCCTGACTTTC	CASSHHLRSGANVLTF
.	TRBV28	TRBJ1-2	.	TGTGCCAGCAGTTTGGGGGGTTATGGCTACACCTTC	CASSLGGYGYTF
.	TRBV2	TRBJ2-1	TRBD2	TGTGCCAGCAGTGAAGAGGGTTCTTCGGGGGGAAGTCAGTTCTTC	CASSEEGSSGGSQFF
.	TRBV6-5	TRBJ2-7	.	TGTGCCAGCAGTTACGGAAGGGTCCCCTACGAGCAGTACTTC	CASSYGRVPYEQYF
.	TRBV7-9	TRBJ2-7	.	TGTGCCAGCAGCTTACTAACCGGGATTCCTTACTTC	CASSLLTGIPYF
few	TRBV18	TRBJ1-6	.	TGTGCCAGCTCACCACAGTCCCCCTATAATTCACCCCTCCACTTT	CASSPQSPYNSPLHF
once	TRBV11-2	TRBJ1-1	.	.	CASSFGGGTEGFF
once	TRBV7-3	TRBJ2-3	.	TGTGCCAGCAGCCCTGTGGGATCTAGCATCCGCACAGATACGCAGTATTTT	CASSPVGSSIRTDTQYF
.	TRBV6-1	TRBJ1-1	TRBD1	TGTGCCAGCCGGACAGGGGGTTGGGGGACTGAAGCTTTCTTT	CASRTGGWGTEAFF
.	TRBV7-2	TRBJ2-3	.	TGTGCCAGCAGCTTAGCCTCTCGGACAGATACGCAGTATTTT	CASSLASRTDTQYF
.	TRBV7-2	TRBJ2-5	TRBD2	TGTGCCAGCAGCTTAGGCCTAGCGGGAGGAGAGACCCAGTACTTC	CASSLGLAGGETQYF
.	TRBV15	TRBJ1-2	.	TGTGCCACCAGCAGAATACAGACTAACTATGGCTACACCTTC	CATSRIQTNYGYTF
.	TRBV7-2	TRBJ2-4	.	TGTGCCAGCAGCTTAGCGGTCCTGTACAGTCAGTACTTC	CASSLAVLYSQYF
.	TRBV7-3	TRBJ2-3	TRBD1	TGTGCCAGCAGCTTAGGGACAGGGGAAGTAGATACGCAGTATTTT	CASSLGTGEVDTQYF
.	TRBV7-9	TRBJ2-7	.	TGTGCCAGCAGCTCAATTTTGGAGCAGTACTTC	CASSSILEQYF
.	TRBV14	TRBJ2-6	.	TGTGCCAGCAGCCCCGGACCGATGGCTGGGGCCAACGTCCTGACTTTC	CASSPGPMAGANVLTF
.	TRBV5-1	TRBJ1-6	.	TGCGCCAGCAGCTTGGCTCCGGACGGCGATTCACCCCTCCACTTT	CASSLAPDGDSPLHF
.	TRBV5-4	TRBJ1-2	.	TGTGCCAGCAGCTTGTACAGGAACTATGGCTACACCTTC	CASSLYRNYGYTF